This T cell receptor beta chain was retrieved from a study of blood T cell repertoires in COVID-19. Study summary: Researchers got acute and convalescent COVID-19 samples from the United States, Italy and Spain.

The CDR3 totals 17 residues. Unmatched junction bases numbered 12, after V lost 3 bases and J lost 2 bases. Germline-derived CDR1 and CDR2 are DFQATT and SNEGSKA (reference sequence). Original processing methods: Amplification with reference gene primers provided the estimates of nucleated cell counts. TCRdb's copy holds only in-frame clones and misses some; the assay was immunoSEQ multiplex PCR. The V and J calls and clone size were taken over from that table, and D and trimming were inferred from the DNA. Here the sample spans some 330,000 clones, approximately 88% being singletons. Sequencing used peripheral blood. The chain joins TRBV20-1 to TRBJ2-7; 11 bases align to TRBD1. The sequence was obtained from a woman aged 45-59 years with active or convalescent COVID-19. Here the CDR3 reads CSASGLERDRGTYEQYF. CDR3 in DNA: TGCAGTGCTAGTGGTCTTGAGAGGGACAGGGGGACCTACGAGCAGTACTTC.